This is a list of T cell receptor beta chains from one sample in a study of blood T cell repertoires in COVID-19. Clones were read by immunoSEQ multiplex PCR, and TCRdb kept only the in-frame ones, dropping some. The table lists 300,000 to 450,000 clones, about 90% of them singletons, with under 4% in the top ten. Sequenced sample: peripheral blood. The source is a woman aged 25-40 years with COVID-19, enrolled during active disease. Each CDR3 is given with its conserved first and last residue. Fields, in order: clone size, V gene, J gene, D gene, CDR3 DNA, CDR3 protein. A D gene is named only where the DNA matches it firmly. Clone size is shown for a subset of rows, as once, few, many or a class of expanded clone.

>NA|TRBV9|TRBJ2-3|TRBD2
TGTGCCAGCAGCGGACGGGAGGGGGCAGATACGCAGTATTTT
CASSGREGADTQYF
>NA|TRBV28|TRBJ1-1|NA
TGTGCCAGCAGTTGGGGGGAGAACACTGAAGCTTTCTTT
CASSWGENTEAFF
>NA|TRBV7-2|TRBJ2-1|TRBD2
TGTGCCAGCAGCTTACCTCCGGGACTAGCGGGCGTCGGCAATGAGCAGTTCTTC
CASSLPPGLAGVGNEQFF
>NA|TRBV5-1|TRBJ2-5|NA
TGCGCCAGCAGCTTGGGTCTAGACCAAGAGACCCAGTACTTC
CASSLGLDQETQYF
>NA|TRBV7-8|TRBJ2-7|NA
TGTGCCAGCAGCTTTGGACAATACGAGCAGTACTTC
CASSFGQYEQYF
>NA|TRBV6-5|TRBJ1-5|TRBD1
TGTGCCAGCAGGAGACAGGGGAATCAGCCCCAGCATTTT
CASRRQGNQPQHF
>NA|TRBV4-3|TRBJ2-7|TRBD2
TGCGCCAGCAGCCAAGGGACTAGCGGGGGCTACGAGCAGTACTTC
CASSQGTSGGYEQYF
>NA|TRBV23-1|TRBJ2-1|TRBD2
TGCGCCAGCACCCCCACGGGACTAGCGGGATTTCGCTTAATCGATGAGCAGTTCTTC
CASTPTGLAGFRLIDEQFF
>NA|TRBV19|TRBJ2-1|NA
TGTGCCAGTAGTATAGAACAGGGTGTTTCCTACAATGAGCAGTTCTTC
CASSIEQGVSYNEQFF
>NA|TRBV13|TRBJ2-3|NA
TGTGCCAGCAGCCCCGGACAGCTTAGCACAGATACGCAGTATTTT
CASSPGQLSTDTQYF
>once|TRBV6-1|TRBJ2-7|TRBD2
TGTGCCAGCAGTGAAAGGGGTAGCGGGACCTTCTACGAGCAGTACTTC
CASSERGSGTFYEQYF
>NA|TRBV28|TRBJ2-3|NA
TGTGCCAGCAGTTGGACGTGGACAGAATTCTCCAACACAGATACGCAGTATTTT
CASSWTWTEFSNTDTQYF
>NA|TRBV3-1/TRBV3-2|TRBJ1-1|NA
TGTGCCAGCAGTTCACAGGGTTACACTGAAGCTTTCTTT
CASSSQGYTEAFF
>NA|TRBV27|TRBJ2-7|TRBD1
TGTGCCAGCAGTTTATCTGGGCAGGGGGCGGGGGAGCAGTACTTC
CASSLSGQGAGEQYF
>NA|TRBV7-9|TRBJ2-7|TRBD2
TGTGCCAGCAGCCCGAGAGCGGGGGCCTACGAGCAGTACTTC
CASSPRAGAYEQYF
>NA|TRBV14|TRBJ2-4|NA
TGTGCCAGCAGCCAAGGAGCAGGGTCCATAAACATTCAGTACTTC
CASSQGAGSINIQYF
>NA|TRBV24-1|TRBJ2-3|NA
TGTGCCACCAGCCTGGGGGAGGCAGTGGGCACAGATACGCAGTATTTT
CATSLGEAVGTDTQYF
>NA|TRBV24-1|TRBJ2-7|TRBD2
TGTGCCACCAGTGATGCGAGCGGGGGATACGAGCAGTACTTC
CATSDASGGYEQYF
>NA|TRBV5-6|TRBJ2-5|TRBD2
TGTGCCAGCAGCGGGACTAGCGGGGGGCAAGAGACCCAGTACTTC
CASSGTSGGQETQYF
>once|TRBV3-1/TRBV3-2|TRBJ2-3|TRBD2
TGTGCCAGCAGCCAAGATAGCACTAGCGGGAGTAGGGGTACGCAGTATTTT
CASSQDSTSGSRGTQYF
>NA|TRBV11-2|TRBJ2-1|TRBD1
TGTGCCAGCAGCTCTATACAGGGGTACAATGAGCAGTTCTTC
CASSSIQGYNEQFF
>NA|TRBV12-3/TRBV12-4|TRBJ1-4|NA
TGTGCCAGCAGTTTTGGCGGGGGGGAACTGTTTTTT
CASSFGGGELFF
>NA|TRBV12-3/TRBV12-4|TRBJ2-3|TRBD2
TGTGCCAGCAGTCGGGGGGGGAGGGGTACGCAGTATTTT
CASSRGGRGTQYF
>NA|TRBV23-1|TRBJ2-7|TRBD2
TGCGCCAGACCACCCGGGACTAGGATCTACGAGCAGTACTTC
CARPPGTRIYEQYF
>NA|TRBV4-1|TRBJ1-3|NA
TGCGCCAGCAGCCAAGGGGGGGGTCGGTTTGGAAACACCATATATTTT
CASSQGGGRFGNTIYF
>NA|TRBV18|TRBJ1-2|NA
TGTGCCAGCTCACCAAAACTTGGGCAAAGCTATGGCTACACCTTC
CASSPKLGQSYGYTF
>NA|TRBV24-1|TRBJ1-1|TRBD1
TGTGCCACCAGTGCCTCGGGACAGAGAACTGAAGCTTTCTTT
CATSASGQRTEAFF
>few|TRBV9|TRBJ2-2|NA
TGTGCCAGCAGCGTAGCTGGACTCACCGGGGAGCTGTTTTTT
CASSVAGLTGELFF
>NA|TRBV7-2|TRBJ2-7|NA
TGTGCCAGCAGCTTACAACAGGGATCCGAGCAGTACTTC
CASSLQQGSEQYF
>NA|TRBV4-1|TRBJ1-5|NA
TGCGCCAGCAGCCAACAGGTCGAGGGTCAGCCCCAGCATTTT
CASSQQVEGQPQHF
>NA|TRBV5-8|TRBJ2-3|NA
TGTGCCAGCAGCTCACAACGGGGACTGGATACGCAGTATTTT
CASSSQRGLDTQYF
>NA|TRBV7-2|TRBJ2-4|NA
TGTGCCAGCAGCCCCAATCTATTCAGGGCGGACATTCAGTACTTC
CASSPNLFRADIQYF
>once|TRBV7-9|TRBJ1-2|NA
TGTGCCAGCAGCTTGCCAGGGGCGGAGGGCTACACCTTC
CASSLPGAEGYTF
>NA|TRBV3-1/TRBV3-2|TRBJ2-7|TRBD1
TGTGCCAGCAGCCAAGGCGGACAGGGGGTCTACGAGCAGTACTTC
CASSQGGQGVYEQYF
>NA|TRBV11-2|TRBJ2-1|TRBD2
TGTGCCAGCAGCCGAGTTAGGGGGGGACTAGCGGGCTACAATGAGCAGTTCTTC
CASSRVRGGLAGYNEQFF
>NA|TRBV30|TRBJ2-1|TRBD2
TGTGCCTGGAGTGGTACCGGGACTAGAGGTTGGGGTGAGCAGTTCTTC
CAWSGTGTRGWGEQFF
>NA|TRBV4-1|TRBJ2-4|TRBD1
TGCGCCAGCAGCCAAGTGGGGACAGGGGGCAGTTTGCGGCTAGCCAAAAACATTCAGTACTTC
CASSQVGTGGSLRLAKNIQYF
>NA|TRBV6-5|TRBJ1-1|NA
TGTGCCAGCAGGCTTGCAGGTGGAGAAGCTTTCTTT
CASRLAGGEAFF
>NA|TRBV11-3|TRBJ2-1|TRBD2
TGTGCCAGCAGCTTAAAACCGGGACTAGCCTTTTATGAGCAGTTCTTC
CASSLKPGLAFYEQFF
>NA|TRBV2|TRBJ1-6|NA
TGTGCCAGCAGTGAAGGCGGGGGTCTAACCCTCCACTTT
CASSEGGGLTLHF
>few|TRBV4-2|TRBJ1-1|NA
TGTGCCAGCAGCCAAGTCGGGGGAGAAGCTTTCTTT
CASSQVGGEAFF
>NA|TRBV30|TRBJ2-5|NA
TGTGCCTGGAGTCCGGGGGTGGAGGAGACCCAGTACTTC
CAWSPGVEETQYF
>NA|TRBV15|TRBJ1-1|TRBD1
TGTGCCACCAGCAGAGTGGGCAGGGGGTCCACTGAAGCTTTCTTT
CATSRVGRGSTEAFF
>NA|TRBV7-9|TRBJ1-6|NA
TGTGCCAGCAGCTTAGCGACACCCGCAAATTCACCCCTCCACTTT
CASSLATPANSPLHF
>NA|TRBV6-6|TRBJ2-2|TRBD2
TGTGCCAGTAGCAGAAGACTAGCGGGAGTCGTCGGGGAGCTGTTTTTT
CASSRRLAGVVGELFF